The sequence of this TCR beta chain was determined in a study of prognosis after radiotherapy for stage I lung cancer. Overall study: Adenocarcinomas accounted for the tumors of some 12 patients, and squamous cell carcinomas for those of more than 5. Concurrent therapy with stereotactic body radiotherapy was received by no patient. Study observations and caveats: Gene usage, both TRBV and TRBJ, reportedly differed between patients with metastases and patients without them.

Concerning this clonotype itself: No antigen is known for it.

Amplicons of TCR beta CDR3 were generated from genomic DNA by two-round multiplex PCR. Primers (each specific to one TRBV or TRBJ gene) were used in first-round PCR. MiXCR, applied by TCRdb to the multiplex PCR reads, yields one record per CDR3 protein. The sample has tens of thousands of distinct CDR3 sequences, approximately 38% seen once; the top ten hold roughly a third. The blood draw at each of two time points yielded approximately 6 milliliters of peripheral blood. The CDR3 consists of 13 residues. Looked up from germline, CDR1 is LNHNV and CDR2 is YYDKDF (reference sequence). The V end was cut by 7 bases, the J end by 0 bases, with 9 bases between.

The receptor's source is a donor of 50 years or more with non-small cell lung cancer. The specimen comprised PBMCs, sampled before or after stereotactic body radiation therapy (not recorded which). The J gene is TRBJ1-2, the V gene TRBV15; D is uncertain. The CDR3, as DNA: TGTGCCACCATCCCTACAGCTAACTATGGCTACACCTTC. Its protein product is CATIPTANYGYTF.